These 18 T cell receptor beta chains were all obtained from the same sample, sequenced in a study of OX40 agonist ivuxolimab in advanced cancers. This table comes from immunoSEQ multiplex PCR, and its TCRdb copy is limited to in-frame clones, with some not included. Of 65,000 to 70,000 clones detected, roughly 90% appear once; the ten largest clones hold around 0.3%. Sequenced here: CD4+ or CD8+ T cells sorted from blood, sampled in a trial of the OX40 agonist ivuxolimab. These TCRs come from an adult with an advanced solid tumor such as melanoma, head and neck, liver or kidney cancer.

V usage is TRBV7-3 and J usage is TRBJ2-1; 9 bases are a match to TRBD2. CDR1 is SGHTA, CDR2 FQGTGA, per germline. After removal of 5 bases from V and 0 bases from J, the junction contained 8 bases not matched to a gene. CDR3 length: 17 residues. The CDR3 region is CASSPRTSVSSYNEQFF. In nucleotides, the CDR3 is TGTGCCAGCAGCCCCCGGACTAGCGTAAGCTCCTACAATGAGCAGTTCTTC.

V gene TRBV28 combines with J gene TRBJ2-7; a possible D gene is TRBD1 (6 bases). Germline assignment: CDR1 MDHEN and CDR2 SYDVKM. Deletions cut 3 bases from V and 3 bases from J, with 12 bases between. This CDR3 is 14 amino acids long. CDR3: CASSLGQSFYEQYF. CDR3 DNA: TGTGCCAGCAGTTTGGGACAATCGTTCTACGAGCAGTACTTC.

The gene calls are TRBV6-6 and TRBJ2-7; no clear D. Germline V gene lookup returns CDR1 MNHNY and CDR2 SVGAGI (reference sequence). The CDR3 covers 10 residues. V dropped 8 bases and J dropped 4 bases, with 6 bases sitting between them. CDR3 DNA sequence: TGTGCCAGCGGGGAATACGAGCAGTACTTC. Protein: CASGEYEQYF.

J is TRBJ2-5 and V is TRBV10-1; 7 bases are a match to TRBD2. CDR3 length: 16 residues. Germline-derived CDR1 and CDR2 are WNHNN and SYGVQD (reference sequence). The trim removed 5 bases at V and 5 bases at J, leaving 14 bases unmatched. The CDR3 sequence: CASSRGGGWNKETQYF. The CDR3 bases are TGCGCCAGCAGTCGCGGGGGAGGGTGGAATAAGGAGACCCAGTACTTC.

The rearrangement joins TRBV25-1 to TRBJ2-7; 7 nucleotides align to TRBD2. This CDR3 is 14 amino acids long. Trimming at V came to 6 bases and at J to 5 bases, leaving 10 bases not matched to a gene. Germline CDR1 reads MGHDK; CDR2 reads SYGVNS. DNA for the CDR3: TGTGCCAGCAGAAATGCGGGAGCGCTCAACGAGCAGTACTTC. As protein: CASRNAGALNEQYF.

This rearrangement joins TRBV5-1 to TRBJ2-1; 12 bases match TRBD2. This CDR3 region has 15 residues. CDR1 and CDR2 from the germline V gene are SGHRS and YFSETQ. Trimming at V came to 4 bases and at J to 4 bases, leaving 3 bases not matched to a gene. CDR3 sequence: CASSVGTSGYNEQFF. For the CDR3, the DNA is TGCGCCAGCAGCGTAGGGACTAGCGGGTACAATGAGCAGTTCTTC.

The chain couples TRBV28 to TRBJ2-5, with unresolved D. V was shortened by 3 bases and J by 2 bases, with 16 bases between the two germline ends. The CDR3 is made up of 16 amino acids. Germline assignment: CDR1 MDHEN and CDR2 SYDVKM. CDR3 residues: CASSFNDWTQQETQYF. CDR3 DNA: TGTGCCAGCAGTTTCAATGACTGGACCCAACAAGAGACCCAGTACTTC.

The CDR3 nucleotides are TGTGCCAGTACCCCGGTAGGCCCCCCGGGTCAGCCCCAGCATTTT. Translation gives CASTPVGPPGQPQHF. V is TRBV19 and J is TRBJ1-5; D ambiguous. The V gene lost 7 bases and the J gene lost 6 bases, with 19 bases spanning the gap. The CDR3 is 15 amino acids. Germline CDR1 reads LNHDA; CDR2 reads SQIVND (reference sequence). The complete variable domain, with remaining parts taken from reference TRBV19 and TRBJ1-5, reads DGGITQSPKYLFRKEGQNVTLSCEQNLNHDAMYWYRQDPGQGLRLIYYSQIVNDFQKGDIAEGYSVSREKKESFPLTVTSAQKNPTAFYLCASTPVGPPGQPQHFGDGTRLSIL.

This chain links TRBV5-4 with TRBJ2-1; a possible D gene is TRBD2 (5 bases). Germline V gene lookup returns CDR1 SGHNT and CDR2 YYREEE (reference sequence). V was trimmed by 0 bases and J by 0 bases, leaving 10 bases between them. The CDR3 is 16 amino acids. The CDR3 region is CASSLARGSSYNEQFF. As DNA, the CDR3 is TGTGCCAGCAGCTTGGCTCGGGGAAGCTCCTACAATGAGCAGTTCTTC.

This sequence joins TRBV19 and TRBJ2-7; 7 bases line up with TRBD2. CDR1 is LNHDA, CDR2 SQIVND, per germline (reference sequence). The V gene end was trimmed by 1 base and the J gene end by 3 bases; junction bases not matched to a gene: 6. This CDR3 is built from 15 residues. The CDR3 DNA is TGTGCCAGTAGTATAGTTGCTAGCGGAGACTACGAGCAGTACTTC. It yields the protein CASSIVASGDYEQYF.

The J gene is TRBJ1-4, the V gene TRBV2, with 7 nucleotides matching TRBD1. V was clipped by 4 bases and J by 7 bases; unmatched bases: 9. This CDR3 spans 15 amino acids. From germline, CDR1 is SNHLY and CDR2 FYNNEI. The CDR3 coding sequence is TGTGCCAGCAGTGCCTCGGGACAGCCTTCTGAAAAACTGTTTTTT. This translates into CASSASGQPSEKLFF.

This chain uses TRBV7-9 with TRBJ2-7; TRBD2 matches at 7 bases. The CDR3 totals 15 residues. CDR1 and CDR2 (germline): SEHNR, FQNEAQ (reference sequence). The junction had 10 bases not matched to a gene; V was cut back by 5 bases and J by 3 bases. Here the CDR3 reads CASSPWGLQGYEQYF. The CDR3 DNA follows: TGTGCCAGCAGCCCATGGGGACTACAAGGCTACGAGCAGTACTTC.

The chain is built from TRBV7-2 and TRBJ2-7; D remains unclear. This CDR3 comprises 14 residues. V lost 3 bases, J lost 2 bases, and 11 bases lay in between. Germline V gives CDR1 SGHTA, CDR2 FQGNSA. The CDR3 DNA follows: TGTGCCAGCAGCTTCTCGTCGAATCCCTACGAGCAGTACTTC. This encodes CASSFSSNPYEQYF.

The rearrangement links TRBV5-1 to TRBJ2-1; 8 bases fit TRBD2. The germline gives CDR1 SGHRS, CDR2 YFSETQ. The CDR3 totals 17 residues. The junction had 14 bases not matched to a gene; V was cut back by 3 bases and J by 6 bases. The CDR3 loop is CASSSETGGPRSNEQFF. Here the CDR3 DNA reads TGCGCCAGCAGCTCGGAAACGGGAGGGCCCCGATCCAATGAGCAGTTCTTC. Filled out from reference TRBV5-1 and TRBJ2-1, the complete variable domain reads KAGVTQTPRYLIKTRGQQVTLSCSPISGHRSVSWYQQTPGQGLQFLFEYFSETQRNKGNFPGRFSGRQFSNSRSEMNVSTLELGDSALYLCASSSETGGPRSNEQFFGPGTRLTVL.

This sequence joins TRBV11-2 and TRBJ2-5; tentatively, D is TRBD2 (6 bases). Near its end, the DNA agrees better with TRBJ2-7, so the J call may be wrong. The CDR3 totals 15 residues. The germline CDR1 and CDR2 sequences are SGHAT and FQNNGV. CDR3 residues: CASSRPGGPSYEQYF. In DNA form, the CDR3 reads TGTGCCAGCAGCCGCCCCGGGGGACCCTCCTACGAGCAGTACTTC.

This sequence joins TRBV11-2 and TRBJ2-5; TRBD1 agrees at 7 bases. Germline CDR1 is SGHAT and CDR2 is FQNNGV. This CDR3 comprises 13 residues. V gave up 5 bases and J gave up 4 bases; unmatched junction bases: 4. The CDR3: CASSANRGETQYF. In DNA form, the CDR3 reads TGTGCCAGCAGCGCCAACAGGGGAGAGACCCAGTACTTC.

The chain carries TRBV4-2 and TRBJ2-7; perhaps TRBD2 as D (5 bases). The CDR3 covers 12 residues. V lost 4 bases and J 2 bases, leaving 6 bases between the germline ends. The germline gives CDR1 LGHNA, CDR2 YNFKEQ. CDR3 sequence (DNA): TGTGCCAGCAGCCCCGGGACCTACGAGCAGTACTTC. Its protein product is CASSPGTYEQYF.

This chain connects TRBV9 to TRBJ2-1; 10 nucleotides agree with TRBD1. The CDR3 has 17 amino acids. Germline trimming cut 0 bases from V and 3 bases from J; bases unmatched to any gene: 6. In germline, CDR1 is SGDLS, CDR2 YYNGEE. CDR3 residues: CASSVEPGQGIYNEQFF. CDR3 sequence (DNA): TGTGCCAGCAGCGTAGAACCGGGACAGGGGATCTACAATGAGCAGTTCTTC.